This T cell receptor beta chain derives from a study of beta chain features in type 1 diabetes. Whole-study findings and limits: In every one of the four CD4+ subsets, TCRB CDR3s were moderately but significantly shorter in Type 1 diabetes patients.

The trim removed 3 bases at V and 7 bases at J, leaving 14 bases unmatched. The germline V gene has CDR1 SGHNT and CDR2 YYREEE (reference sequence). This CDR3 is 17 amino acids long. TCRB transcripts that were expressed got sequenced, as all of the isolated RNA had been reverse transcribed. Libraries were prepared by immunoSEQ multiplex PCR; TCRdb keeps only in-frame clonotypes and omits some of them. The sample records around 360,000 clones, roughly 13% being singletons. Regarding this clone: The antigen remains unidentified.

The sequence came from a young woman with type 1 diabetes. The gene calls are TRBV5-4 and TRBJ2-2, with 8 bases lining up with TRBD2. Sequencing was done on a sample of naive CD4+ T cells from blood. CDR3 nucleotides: TGTGCCAGCAGCTCACCTTTCGGGGGGGCCGAGGTCGGGGAGCTGTTTTTT. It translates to CASSSPFGGAEVGELFF.